The 20 T cell receptor beta chains listed next were all sequenced from one sample in a study of cytomegalovirus exposure and HLA in healthy donors. PCR employed 60 Vbeta and 13 Jbeta primers. Profiling relied on immunoSEQ multiplex PCR, and the TCRdb table lists in-frame clones only, not all of them. The sample includes some 130,000 clones, around 80% seen only once; the top ten take roughly 2%. Sequencing was carried out using PBMCs. These receptors were obtained from a man younger than 35 in good health and CMV-seronegative.

The V and J genes are TRBV4-1 and TRBJ1-1, with unresolved D. Trimming stripped 1 base from V and 8 bases from J, with 11 bases between. CDR1 is MGHRA, CDR2 YSYEKL, per germline. This CDR3 is 13 amino acids long. In DNA, the CDR3 is TGCGCCAGCAGCCAAGCAATGGGCAGAGAAGCTTTCTTT. Protein: CASSQAMGREAFF.

The chain links TRBV4-2 to TRBJ2-7, with a tentative D call TRBD1 (6 bases). Germline V gene data show CDR1 as LGHNA and CDR2 as YNFKEQ. There are 16 residues in the CDR3. Trimming removed 5 bases at V and 0 bases at J, with 17 bases between. The CDR3 DNA reads as TGTGCCAGCAGCACCCGAGGGGGAACGAGCTCCTACGAGCAGTACTTC. Its protein product is CASSTRGGTSSYEQYF.

This clone showed up just a few times. The chain carries TRBV28 and TRBJ1-5, with D unclear. V was shortened by 1 base and J by 1 base, with 11 bases between the two germline ends. Germline values: CDR1 MDHEN, CDR2 SYDVKM. The CDR3 runs 16 residues. CDR3 protein: CASSLFLGSSNQPQHF. DNA of the CDR3: TGTGCCAGCAGTTTATTCCTGGGGAGCAGCAATCAGCCCCAGCATTTT.

The V and J genes are TRBV6-6 and TRBJ1-5; TRBD1 agrees at 10 bases. CDR3 length: 14 residues. With 4 bases clipped from V and 5 bases from J, the junction kept 2 bases outside the gene matches. In germline, CDR1 is MNHNY, CDR2 SVGAGI (reference sequence). The CDR3 here is CASSFGTGDQPQHF. CDR3 bases: TGTGCCAGCAGTTTCGGGACAGGGGATCAGCCCCAGCATTTT.

The chain employs TRBV7-9 and TRBJ1-2; possibly TRBD1 for D (5 bases). Germline CDR1 SEHNR, CDR2 FQNEAQ (reference sequence). This CDR3 is built from 17 residues. V lost 8 bases, J lost 0 bases, and 22 bases lay in between. CDR3 DNA sequence: TGTGCCAGCGTGGACACTTTGATGGCCCGAGCTAACTATGGCTACACCTTC. Amino acid sequence: CASVDTLMARANYGYTF. The full variable domain, completed using reference TRBV7-9 and TRBJ1-2, is DTGVSQNPRHKITKRGQNVTFRCDPISEHNRLYWYRQTLGQGPEFLTYFQNEAQLEKSRLLSDRFSAERPKGSFSTLEIQRTEQGDSAMYLCASVDTLMARANYGYTFGSGTRLTVV.

The chain employs TRBV10-2 and TRBJ2-1; no clear D gene. The CDR3 runs to 13 residues. The V gene lost 3 bases and the J gene lost 5 bases, with 8 bases spanning the gap. Germline V gene sequence: CDR1 WSHSY, CDR2 SAAADI. The CDR3 DNA reads as TGCGCCAGCAGTGAAGCGCTGGACAATGAGCAGTTCTTC. Translated, it gives CASSEALDNEQFF.

This clone was picked up a small number of times. The chain is built from TRBV29-1 and TRBJ1-2; possible D gene TRBD1, 5 bases. Germline CDR1 is SQVTM and CDR2 is ANQGSEA. V was clipped by 3 bases and J by 6 bases, with 11 bases between them. The CDR3 loop spans 12 amino acids. The DNA for the CDR3 is TGCAGCGTTGAGACAGTTGCCGATGGCTACACCTTC. This encodes CSVETVADGYTF. The entire variable domain, with the rest obtained from reference TRBV29-1 and TRBJ1-2, is as follows: SAVISQKPSRDICQRGTSLTIQCQVDSQVTMMFWYRQQPGQSLTLIATANQGSEATYESGFVIDKFPISRPNLTFSTLTVSNMSPEDSSIYLCSVETVADGYTFGSGTRLTVV.

V gene TRBV6-5 combines with J gene TRBJ1-5; tentatively, D is TRBD1 (6 bases). Trimming pared 7 bases from V and 4 bases from J, leaving 14 bases between. This CDR3 has 14 residues. Germline values: CDR1 MNHEY, CDR2 SVGAGI. In DNA form, the CDR3 reads TGTGCCAGCACCCACAGGGTCCCAAATCAGCCCCAGCATTTT. It translates to CASTHRVPNQPQHF.

The chain combines TRBV16 with TRBJ2-6; TRBD2 is a possible D gene (6 bases). Looked up from germline, CDR1 is KGHSY and CDR2 is FQNENV. The length of the CDR3 is 19 residues. Trimming took off 0 bases at V and 0 bases at J, with 15 bases between the two ends. The CDR3 sequence: CASSQSGEVKLSGANVLTF. The CDR3 nucleotides are TGTGCCAGCAGCCAATCGGGGGAGGTGAAACTCTCTGGGGCCAACGTCCTGACTTTC.

The gene calls are TRBV6-5 and TRBJ2-1, with unresolved D. This CDR3 has 15 residues. From germline, CDR1 is MNHEY and CDR2 SVGAGI. V was shortened by 0 bases and J by 8 bases, with 14 bases between the two germline ends. The CDR3 here is CASSYSSEARHEQFF. The CDR3 nucleotides read TGTGCCAGCAGTTACTCGTCGGAAGCGCGGCATGAGCAGTTCTTC.

This clone was recorded many times. V and J are TRBV6-4 and TRBJ2-3, with 10 bases that match TRBD1. The ends lost 3 bases at V and 1 base at J; junction bases unmatched: 1. CDR1 is MRHNA, CDR2 SNTAGT, per germline. The CDR3 runs to 15 residues. As DNA, the CDR3 is TGTGCCAGCAGTGAGGGGACAGGGGGCACAGATACGCAGTATTTT. Protein: CASSEGTGGTDTQYF.

The chain carries TRBV7-6 and TRBJ1-2, with 9 positions matching TRBD1. The CDR3 spans 13 residues. Germline loops: CDR1 SGHVS, CDR2 FNYEAQ. V was clipped by 5 bases and J by 8 bases; unmatched bases: 6. The CDR3 loop is CASSPGTGLGYTF. The CDR3 DNA reads TGTGCCAGCAGCCCCGGGACAGGGTTGGGCTACACCTTC.

This clone was seen only once. The chain has TRBV5-6 and TRBJ2-7; D might be TRBD1 (6 bases). This CDR3 contains 15 residues. V lost 4 bases and J lost 3, with 17 bases in between. Germline V CDR1 and CDR2: SGHDT, YYEEEE. The CDR3 DNA reads as TGTGCCAGCAGCACCTCTGGAAACAGGGTCTACGAGCAGTACTTC. Translating it yields CASSTSGNRVYEQYF.

The chain recombines TRBV19 with TRBJ2-2; TRBD1 matches at 8 bases. V lost 9 bases, J lost 5 bases, and 8 bases stayed unmatched. The CDR3 extends over 14 amino acids. Germline V gene data show CDR1 as LNHDA and CDR2 as SQIVND (reference sequence). DNA for the CDR3: TGTGCCAGCATAGACAGGGGAGAGACCGGGGAGCTGTTTTTT. Its protein is CASIDRGETGELFF.

This chain uses TRBV15 with TRBJ2-1; unclear D gene. V lost 2 bases, J lost 8 bases, and 22 bases lay in between. Germline assignment: CDR1 LNHNV and CDR2 YYDKDF (reference sequence). CDR3 length: 17 amino acids. CDR3 residues: CATSRPDPRRSKHEQFF. CDR3 in DNA: TGTGCCACCAGCAGACCCGATCCTAGGCGGTCTAAGCATGAGCAGTTCTTC.

A note on this clone: The junction departs from germline at one end; a sequencing error may be responsible. The chain uses TRBV10-3 and TRBJ2-1; D is perhaps TRBD2 (6 bases). CDR1 is ENHRY, CDR2 SYGVKD, per germline. The CDR3 extends over 14 amino acids. CDR3 region: CATSSGSSYNEQFF. The CDR3 region has the DNA TGTGCCACCAGTAGCGGCAGCTCCTACAATGAGCAGTTCTTC.

This clone was observed once. The chain couples TRBV11-3 to TRBJ2-1, with 12 bases aligning to TRBD2. The CDR3 contains 14 residues. Losses at the gene ends were 5 bases for V and 7 bases for J; bases not matched to a gene: 3. Germline values: CDR1 SGHNT, CDR2 YENEEA. The DNA for the CDR3 is TGTGCCAGCAGCCAGGGGACTAGCGGGAATGAGCAGTTCTTC. This codes for CASSQGTSGNEQFF.

The rearrangement uses TRBV4-3 and TRBJ2-1; TRBD2 aligns across 9 bases. Germline CDR1 and CDR2: LGHNA and YSLEER. Trimming at V came to 0 bases and at J to 12 bases, leaving 3 bases not matched to a gene. This CDR3 region has 13 residues. CDR3 in DNA: TGCGCCAGCAGCCAAGAACTAGCGGGTGGGCAGTTCTTC. Protein: CASSQELAGGQFF.

The chain joins TRBV5-5 to TRBJ1-3, with D tentatively TRBD1 (5 bases). CDR1 SGHKS and CDR2 YYEKEE come from the germline V gene (reference sequence). This CDR3 is 16 amino acids long. With 2 bases removed from V and 1 base from J, the gap between germline ends came to 13 bases. The CDR3 protein is CASSFLRRESGNTIYF. As DNA, the CDR3 is TGTGCCAGCAGCTTCCTCCGCAGGGAATCTGGAAACACCATATATTTT.

The chain joins TRBV28 to TRBJ2-7; D may be TRBD1 (5 bases). The CDR3 runs 14 residues. The V end lost 3 bases, the J end lost 0 bases, and 9 bases lay between the germline ends. The germline V gene has CDR1 MDHEN and CDR2 SYDVKM. The CDR3 reads CASSLVGPSYEQYF. In nucleotides, the CDR3 is TGTGCCAGCAGTTTGGTGGGGCCCTCCTACGAGCAGTACTTC. Full variable domain (remainder filled in from reference TRBV28 and TRBJ2-7): DVKVTQSSRYLVKRTGEKVFLECVQDMDHENMFWYRQDPGLGLRLIYFSYDVKMKEKGDIPEGYSVSREKKERFSLILESASTNQTSMYLCASSLVGPSYEQYFGPGTRLTVT.